The present T cell receptor (beta chain) was sequenced within a study of cytomegalovirus exposure and HLA in healthy donors. V shed 6 bases and J 3 bases; nucleotides not matched to a gene: 7. There are 15 residues in the CDR3. CDR1 and CDR2 from the germline V gene are MNHEY and SVGAGI. PCR primers comprised 60 Vbeta and 13 Jbeta primers. TCRdb keeps only in-frame clones here, not all; method: immunoSEQ multiplex PCR. Among 200,000 or so clones, almost 85% were seen once, and the ten largest hold around 0.26%. The V gene is TRBV6-5, the J gene TRBJ1-4, with 7 positions matching TRBD1. The receptor was isolated from a boy aged 5 to 17 in good health and CMV-seronegative. Sequenced: PBMCs. The CDR3 coding sequence is TGTGCCAGCAGCCGAAGTAGGGGGCCTAATGAAAAACTGTTTTTT. Protein: CASSRSRGPNEKLFF.